A selection of T cell receptor beta chains follows, all from one sample in a study of T cells in Graves' hyperthyroidism and ophthalmopathy. TCRdb itself ran the multiplex PCR reads through MiXCR, one entry per CDR3 protein. Here the sample spans 700,000 to 950,000 distinct CDR3 sequences, under 45% being singletons. Material for sequencing was blood. The origin of the receptors is a woman aged 40 to 55 with Graves' hyperthyroidism. Both conserved end residues are part of each CDR3. A D gene is named only where the DNA matches it firmly. A row's size may be missing; if present it is once, few, many or a size class.

D gene: -
V gene: TRBV13
J gene: TRBJ1-2
clone size: few
CDR3 DNA: TGTGCCAGCAGCCCCGGGACACACCCTAACTATGGCTACACCTTC
CDR3 protein: CASSPGTHPNYGYTF

D gene: -
V gene: TRBV25-1
J gene: TRBJ1-1
clone size: -
CDR3 DNA: TGTGCCAGCAGTGAACTCAAACGGGGGGAAACTTTCTTT
CDR3 protein: CASSELKRGETFF

D gene: TRBD1
V gene: TRBV27
J gene: TRBJ1-5
clone size: few
CDR3 DNA: TGTGCCAGCAGTGCCACGACAGGGCCCAATCAGCCCCAGCATTTT
CDR3 protein: CASSATTGPNQPQHF

D gene: TRBD1
V gene: TRBV19
J gene: TRBJ2-3
clone size: few
CDR3 DNA: TGTGCCAGTAGTAGGGACAGGGGGCAGTATTTT
CDR3 protein: CASSRDRGQYF

D gene: -
V gene: TRBV4-1
J gene: TRBJ1-1
clone size: -
CDR3 DNA: TGCGCCAGCAGCCAGGGAAGACAGGCGGGATTTAAAGGGACTGAAGCTTTCTTT
CDR3 protein: CASSQGRQAGFKGTEAFF

D gene: -
V gene: TRBV12-3/TRBV12-4
J gene: TRBJ1-1
clone size: many
CDR3 DNA: TGTGCCAGCAGTTACCGGCATTCTGAAGCTTTCTTT
CDR3 protein: CASSYRHSEAFF

D gene: -
V gene: TRBV19
J gene: TRBJ1-1
clone size: -
CDR3 DNA: TGTGCCAGTAGTATGGAGGGGGGCTCCGAAGCTTTCTTT
CDR3 protein: CASSMEGGSEAFF

D gene: -
V gene: TRBV29-1
J gene: TRBJ2-2
clone size: many
CDR3 DNA: TGCAGCGTTGGGAGGGTCGGCGGGGAGCTGTTTTTT
CDR3 protein: CSVGRVGGELFF

D gene: -
V gene: TRBV7-3
J gene: TRBJ1-3
clone size: -
CDR3 DNA: TGTGCCAGCAGCCCCTCCCGGAGGGGGGCTCGGCCTGGAAACACCATATATTTT
CDR3 protein: CASSPSRRGARPGNTIYF

D gene: -
V gene: TRBV6-2/TRBV6-3
J gene: TRBJ1-2
clone size: few
CDR3 DNA: TGTGCCAGCAGTTACCCGACAGCTGACTATGGCTACACCTTC
CDR3 protein: CASSYPTADYGYTF

D gene: -
V gene: TRBV20-1
J gene: TRBJ2-2
clone size: many
CDR3 DNA: TGCAGTGCTGAAGGGACAACCACCGGGGAGCTGTTTTTT
CDR3 protein: CSAEGTTTGELFF

D gene: -
V gene: TRBV12-3/TRBV12-4
J gene: TRBJ1-5
clone size: -
CDR3 DNA: TGTGCCAGCAGTTACTCGAACTACGATCAGCCCCAGCATTTT
CDR3 protein: CASSYSNYDQPQHF

D gene: -
V gene: TRBV7-9
J gene: TRBJ1-1
clone size: -
CDR3 DNA: TGTGCCAGCAGCTTCTTCCGGGACACCCCGGGGACTGAAGCTTTCTTT
CDR3 protein: CASSFFRDTPGTEAFF

D gene: TRBD2
V gene: TRBV10-3
J gene: TRBJ2-3
clone size: -
CDR3 DNA: TGTGCCATCAGTGAGTCGGCTAGCGGGAGTAGGAATGAGCAGTATTTT
CDR3 protein: CAISESASGSRNEQYF

D gene: -
V gene: TRBV25-1
J gene: TRBJ1-2
clone size: -
CDR3 DNA: TGTGCCAGCAGCCAAGGAGCCCTCGAGAACTATGGCTACACCTTC
CDR3 protein: CASSQGALENYGYTF

D gene: -
V gene: TRBV20-1
J gene: TRBJ1-2
clone size: -
CDR3 DNA: TGCAGTGCTAGAGAATTACAGGACTATGGCTACACCTTC
CDR3 protein: CSARELQDYGYTF

D gene: -
V gene: TRBV29-1
J gene: TRBJ1-2
clone size: -
CDR3 DNA: TGCAGCGTTGGTGCGGGGTTCGGTGGCTACACCTTC
CDR3 protein: CSVGAGFGGYTF

D gene: -
V gene: TRBV7-2
J gene: TRBJ1-5
clone size: few
CDR3 DNA: TGTGCCAGCAGCCAAGACTCGAGTCGTGTAAATCAGCCCCAGCATTTT
CDR3 protein: CASSQDSSRVNQPQHF

D gene: -
V gene: TRBV4-3
J gene: TRBJ1-5
clone size: few
CDR3 DNA: TGCGCCAGCAGCCAAGCCAGGGTCGGGCCCCAGCATTTT
CDR3 protein: CASSQARVGPQHF

D gene: -
V gene: TRBV2
J gene: TRBJ1-1
clone size: few
CDR3 DNA: TGTGCCAGCAGTGATGAGGGGGGGGCCGTATTTCGGGCTTTCTTT
CDR3 protein: CASSDEGGAVFRAFF

D gene: TRBD1
V gene: TRBV7-2
J gene: TRBJ2-7
clone size: few
CDR3 DNA: TGTGCCAGCAGCTTTTTTGTTGGGGGACAGGGGTCCTACGAGCAGTACTTC
CDR3 protein: CASSFFVGGQGSYEQYF

D gene: TRBD1
V gene: TRBV11-2
J gene: TRBJ2-5
clone size: many
CDR3 DNA: TGTGCCAGCAGCTTAGTCAAGCTAGGACAGGGGGCAGAGACCCAGTACTTC
CDR3 protein: CASSLVKLGQGAETQYF

D gene: TRBD1
V gene: TRBV10-3
J gene: TRBJ1-2
clone size: many
CDR3 DNA: TGTGCCATCTCAATAGCCCAGGGGGCTCGAGGCTACACCTTC
CDR3 protein: CAISIAQGARGYTF

D gene: TRBD2
V gene: TRBV20-1
J gene: TRBJ2-2
clone size: -
CDR3 DNA: TGCAGTGCTCCGGCCGGGACTAGCGGATCGGGAGAGCTGTTTTTT
CDR3 protein: CSAPAGTSGSGELFF

D gene: -
V gene: TRBV19
J gene: TRBJ1-1
clone size: -
CDR3 DNA: TGTGCCAGTAGGTCGCGGTACATGAACACTGAAGCTTTCTTT
CDR3 protein: CASRSRYMNTEAFF

D gene: TRBD2
V gene: TRBV2
J gene: TRBJ2-5
clone size: many
CDR3 DNA: TGTGCCAGCGGGAGGGGAAGACAAGAGACCCAGTACTTC
CDR3 protein: CASGRGRQETQYF

D gene: -
V gene: TRBV3-1
J gene: TRBJ1-2
clone size: -
CDR3 DNA: TGTGCCAGCAGCCAAAGGGACACGAGGATCACCTTC
CDR3 protein: CASSQRDTRITF

D gene: -
V gene: TRBV7-9
J gene: TRBJ2-2
clone size: many
CDR3 DNA: TGTGCCAGCAGCCGGAGTTGGACCGGGGAGCTGTTTTTT
CDR3 protein: CASSRSWTGELFF

D gene: -
V gene: TRBV7-2
J gene: TRBJ2-7
clone size: -
CDR3 DNA: TGTGCCAGCAGCTTGGGGCAGGGGCAGGGAGACGAGCAGTACTTC
CDR3 protein: CASSLGQGQGDEQYF

D gene: -
V gene: TRBV7-2
J gene: TRBJ1-4
clone size: -
CDR3 DNA: TGTGCCAGCAGTTACTCGGAGGGGCGTGAAAAACTGTTTTTT
CDR3 protein: CASSYSEGREKLFF

D gene: -
V gene: TRBV7-2
J gene: TRBJ1-5
clone size: many
CDR3 DNA: TGTGCCAGCAGCTTAGGGACCAGCCAGCCCCAGCATTTT
CDR3 protein: CASSLGTSQPQHF

D gene: TRBD1
V gene: TRBV5-1
J gene: TRBJ1-1
clone size: few
CDR3 DNA: TGCGCCAGCAGCTTGTCCCCAGGGACAGGGGTCAACACTGAAGCTTTCTTT
CDR3 protein: CASSLSPGTGVNTEAFF

D gene: -
V gene: TRBV20-1
J gene: TRBJ1-4
clone size: few
CDR3 DNA: TGCAGTGCCCTCCCGAGTAAAACAACTAATGAAAAACTGTTTTTT
CDR3 protein: CSALPSKTTNEKLFF

D gene: -
V gene: TRBV15
J gene: TRBJ2-7
clone size: many
CDR3 DNA: TGTGCCACCAGCAGTAGGAGCGGAAGCTACGAGCAGTACTTC
CDR3 protein: CATSSRSGSYEQYF

D gene: TRBD2
V gene: TRBV6-2/TRBV6-3
J gene: TRBJ2-5
clone size: -
CDR3 DNA: TGTGCCAGCAGCCCGGGACTAGACCCTCAAGAGACCCAGTACTTC
CDR3 protein: CASSPGLDPQETQYF

D gene: TRBD2
V gene: TRBV7-9
J gene: TRBJ2-7
clone size: many
CDR3 DNA: TGTGCCAGCAGCTACGGACTAGCGGGGGATCACGAGCAGTACTTC
CDR3 protein: CASSYGLAGDHEQYF

D gene: -
V gene: TRBV29-1
J gene: TRBJ2-7
clone size: many
CDR3 DNA: TGCAGCGTTGGGTTGGGCTACTCCTACGAGCAGTACTTC
CDR3 protein: CSVGLGYSYEQYF

D gene: -
V gene: TRBV10-3
J gene: TRBJ1-1
clone size: -
CDR3 DNA: TGTGCCACGCGCGAGCGGGGGCTGGGAACTGAAGCTTTCTTT
CDR3 protein: CATRERGLGTEAFF

D gene: -
V gene: TRBV27
J gene: TRBJ2-2
clone size: -
CDR3 DNA: TGTGCCAGCGGTGGGATGAAGATGAACACCGGGGAGCTGTTTTTT
CDR3 protein: CASGGMKMNTGELFF

D gene: -
V gene: TRBV2
J gene: TRBJ1-5
clone size: many
CDR3 DNA: TGTGCCAGCAGTTGGGCGCGTCAGCCCCAGCATTTT
CDR3 protein: CASSWARQPQHF

D gene: TRBD1
V gene: TRBV10-3
J gene: TRBJ1-1
clone size: many
CDR3 DNA: TGTGCCATCAGTGAGTCACCGGGACAGGGAGAGTCGATGAACACTGAAGCTTTCTTT
CDR3 protein: CAISESPGQGESMNTEAFF

D gene: TRBD1
V gene: TRBV7-9
J gene: TRBJ1-1
clone size: -
CDR3 DNA: TGTGCCAGCTCACCAGCCGACAGGGGCCGCGCTGAAGCTTTCTTT
CDR3 protein: CASSPADRGRAEAFF

D gene: -
V gene: TRBV19
J gene: TRBJ1-2
clone size: few
CDR3 DNA: TGTGCCAGTAGTACCCGGGGCTCAACAAAATATGGCTACACCTTC
CDR3 protein: CASSTRGSTKYGYTF

D gene: TRBD2
V gene: TRBV25-1
J gene: TRBJ2-7
clone size: -
CDR3 DNA: TGTGCCAGCAGTGGCCCGAGACTAGCGGGGGTTTCTGACGAACAGTACTTC
CDR3 protein: CASSGPRLAGVSDEQYF

D gene: -
V gene: TRBV7-9
J gene: TRBJ1-3
clone size: many
CDR3 DNA: TGTGCCAGCAGCAAGGCTGGAAACACCATATATTTT
CDR3 protein: CASSKAGNTIYF

D gene: -
V gene: TRBV10-3
J gene: TRBJ2-6
clone size: -
CDR3 DNA: TGTGCCATCAAGAGGGCCGAAGGGGCCAACGTCCTGACTTTC
CDR3 protein: CAIKRAEGANVLTF

D gene: TRBD1
V gene: TRBV7-2
J gene: TRBJ1-4
clone size: many
CDR3 DNA: TGTGCCAGCAGCTTAAGTTCCGACAGGGTGAATGAAAAACTGTTTTTT
CDR3 protein: CASSLSSDRVNEKLFF

D gene: TRBD1
V gene: TRBV4-3
J gene: TRBJ1-2
clone size: many
CDR3 DNA: TGCGCCAGCAGCCAAGGCTACAGGGGCAGCTATGGCTACACCTTC
CDR3 protein: CASSQGYRGSYGYTF

D gene: -
V gene: TRBV3-1
J gene: TRBJ1-1
clone size: -
CDR3 DNA: TGTGCCAGCAGCCAACTAGGGGGGGATACTGAAGCTTTCTTT
CDR3 protein: CASSQLGGDTEAFF

D gene: -
V gene: TRBV7-8
J gene: TRBJ1-5
clone size: -
CDR3 DNA: TGTGCCAGCAGCTCAACATGGGGGGCAGGGGATAGCAATCAGCCCCAGCATTTT
CDR3 protein: CASSSTWGAGDSNQPQHF

D gene: -
V gene: TRBV29-1
J gene: TRBJ1-1
clone size: few
CDR3 DNA: TGCAGCTTGTCCCGGGGAAACACTGAAGCTTTCTTT
CDR3 protein: CSLSRGNTEAFF

D gene: TRBD1
V gene: TRBV9
J gene: TRBJ1-4
clone size: -
CDR3 DNA: TGTGCCAGCAGCGCCACGGGACAGGCCCCTGAAAAACTGTTTTTT
CDR3 protein: CASSATGQAPEKLFF

D gene: -
V gene: TRBV29-1
J gene: TRBJ2-7
clone size: -
CDR3 DNA: TGCAGCGTTGAAGTCTCGACAGACACCTACGAGCAGTACTTC
CDR3 protein: CSVEVSTDTYEQYF